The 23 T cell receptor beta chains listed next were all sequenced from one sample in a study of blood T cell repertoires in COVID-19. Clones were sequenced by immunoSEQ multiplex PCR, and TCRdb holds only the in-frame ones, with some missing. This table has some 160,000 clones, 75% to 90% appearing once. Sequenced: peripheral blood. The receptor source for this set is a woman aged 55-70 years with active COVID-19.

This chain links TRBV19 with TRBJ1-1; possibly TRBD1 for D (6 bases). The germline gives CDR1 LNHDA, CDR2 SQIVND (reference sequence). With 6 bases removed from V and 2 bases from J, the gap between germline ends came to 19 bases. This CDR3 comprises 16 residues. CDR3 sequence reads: CASRVPSYRVNTEAFF. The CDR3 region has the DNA TGTGCCAGTAGAGTCCCCTCCTACAGGGTAAACACTGAAGCTTTCTTT.

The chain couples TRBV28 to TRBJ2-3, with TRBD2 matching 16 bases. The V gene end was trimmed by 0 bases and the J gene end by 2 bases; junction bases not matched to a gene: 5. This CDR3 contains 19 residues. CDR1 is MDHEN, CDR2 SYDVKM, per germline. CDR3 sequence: CASSLWGLAGGPVTDTQYF. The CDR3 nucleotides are TGTGCCAGCAGTTTATGGGGACTAGCGGGAGGGCCCGTCACAGATACGCAGTATTTT.

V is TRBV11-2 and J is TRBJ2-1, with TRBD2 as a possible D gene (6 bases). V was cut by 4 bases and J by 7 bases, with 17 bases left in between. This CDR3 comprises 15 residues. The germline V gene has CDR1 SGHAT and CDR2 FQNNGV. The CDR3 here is CASSSPLATRNEQFF. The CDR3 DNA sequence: TGTGCCAGCAGCTCCCCTCTAGCGACGCGTAATGAGCAGTTCTTC.

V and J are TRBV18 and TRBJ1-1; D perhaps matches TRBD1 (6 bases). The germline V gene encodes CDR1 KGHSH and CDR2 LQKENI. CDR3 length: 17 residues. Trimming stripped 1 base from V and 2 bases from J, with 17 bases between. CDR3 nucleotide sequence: TGTGCCAGCTCACCACTACGTATACAGGGAGTAAACACTGAAGCTTTCTTT. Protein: CASSPLRIQGVNTEAFF.

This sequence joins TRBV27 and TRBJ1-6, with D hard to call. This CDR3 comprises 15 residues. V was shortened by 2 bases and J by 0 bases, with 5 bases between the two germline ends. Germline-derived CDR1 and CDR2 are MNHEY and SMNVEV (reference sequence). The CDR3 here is CASSLEGSYNSPLHF. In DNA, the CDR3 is TGTGCCAGCAGTTTAGAGGGCTCCTATAATTCACCCCTCCACTTT.

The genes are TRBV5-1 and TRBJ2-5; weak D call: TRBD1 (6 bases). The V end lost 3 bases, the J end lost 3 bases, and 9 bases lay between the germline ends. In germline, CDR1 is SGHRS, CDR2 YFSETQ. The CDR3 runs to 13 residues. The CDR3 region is CASSSSGEETQYF. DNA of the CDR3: TGCGCCAGCAGCTCTTCAGGGGAAGAGACCCAGTACTTC. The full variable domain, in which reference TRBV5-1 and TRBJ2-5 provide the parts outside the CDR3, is KAGVTQTPRYLIKTRGQQVTLSCSPISGHRSVSWYQQTPGQGLQFLFEYFSETQRNKGNFPGRFSGRQFSNSRSEMNVSTLELGDSALYLCASSSSGEETQYFGPGTRLLVL.

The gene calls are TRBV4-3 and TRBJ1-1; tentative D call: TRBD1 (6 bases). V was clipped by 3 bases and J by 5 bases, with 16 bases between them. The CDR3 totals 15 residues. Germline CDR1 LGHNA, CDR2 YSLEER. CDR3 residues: CASSQATARGTEAFF. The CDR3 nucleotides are TGCGCCAGCAGCCAGGCGACTGCAAGGGGGACTGAAGCTTTCTTT.

In DNA form, the CDR3 reads TGTGCCAGCAGCTTACAGGGGGCGAGTGGCTACACCTTC. It translates to CASSLQGASGYTF. J is TRBJ1-2 and V is TRBV7-9, with TRBD1 matching 8 bases. The CDR3 spans 13 residues. CDR1 and CDR2 (germline): SEHNR, FQNEAQ (reference sequence). V shed 2 bases and J 7 bases; nucleotides not matched to a gene: 3.

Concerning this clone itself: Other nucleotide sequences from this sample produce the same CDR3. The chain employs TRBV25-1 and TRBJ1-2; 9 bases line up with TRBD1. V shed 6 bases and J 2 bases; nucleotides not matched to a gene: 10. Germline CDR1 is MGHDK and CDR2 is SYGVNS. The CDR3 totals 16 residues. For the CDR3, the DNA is TGTGCCAGCAGCGCCTCATGGACAGGGGTAAACTATGGCTACACCTTC. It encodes CASSASWTGVNYGYTF.

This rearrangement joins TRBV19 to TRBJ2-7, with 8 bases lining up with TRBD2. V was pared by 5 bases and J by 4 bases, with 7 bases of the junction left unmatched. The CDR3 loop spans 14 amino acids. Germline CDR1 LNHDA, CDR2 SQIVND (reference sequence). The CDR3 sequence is CASSYSGGTYEQYF. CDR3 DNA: TGTGCCAGTAGTTACAGCGGGGGAACTTACGAGCAGTACTTC.

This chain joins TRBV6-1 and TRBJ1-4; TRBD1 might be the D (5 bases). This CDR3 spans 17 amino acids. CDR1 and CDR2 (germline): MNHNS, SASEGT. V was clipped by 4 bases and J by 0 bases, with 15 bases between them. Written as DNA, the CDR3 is TGTGCCAGCAGTGCATATGTCACAGGCCCAACTAATGAAAAACTGTTTTTT. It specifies CASSAYVTGPTNEKLFF.

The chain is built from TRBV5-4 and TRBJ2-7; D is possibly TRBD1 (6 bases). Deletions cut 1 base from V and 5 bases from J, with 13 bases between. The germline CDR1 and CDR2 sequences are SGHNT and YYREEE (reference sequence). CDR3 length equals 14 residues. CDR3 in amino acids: CASSLKDRMDEQYF. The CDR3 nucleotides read TGTGCCAGCAGCTTGAAAGACAGGATGGACGAGCAGTACTTC.

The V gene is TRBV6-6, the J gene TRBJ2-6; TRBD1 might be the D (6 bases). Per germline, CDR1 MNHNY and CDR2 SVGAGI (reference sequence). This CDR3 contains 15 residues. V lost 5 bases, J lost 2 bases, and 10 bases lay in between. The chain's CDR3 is CASSTRGTGANVLTF. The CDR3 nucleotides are TGTGCCAGCAGTACCAGGGGTACTGGGGCCAACGTCCTGACTTTC.

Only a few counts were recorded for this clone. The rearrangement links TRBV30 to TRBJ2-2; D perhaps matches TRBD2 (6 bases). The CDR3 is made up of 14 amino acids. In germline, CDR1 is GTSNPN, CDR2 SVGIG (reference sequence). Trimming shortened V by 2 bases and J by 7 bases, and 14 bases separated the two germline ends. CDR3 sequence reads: CAWSTGDEVGELFF. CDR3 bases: TGTGCCTGGAGTACGGGGGATGAGGTCGGGGAGCTGTTTTTT.

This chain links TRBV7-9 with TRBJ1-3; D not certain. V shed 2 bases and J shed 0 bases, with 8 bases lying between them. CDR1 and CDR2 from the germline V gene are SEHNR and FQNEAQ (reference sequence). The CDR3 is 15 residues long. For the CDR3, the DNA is TGTGCCAGCAGCTTAACAGTAGACTCTGGAAACACCATATATTTT. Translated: CASSLTVDSGNTIYF.

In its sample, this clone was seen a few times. Here the CDR3 DNA reads TGCGCCAGCAGCCGTTCAGGGGATAGCACCGGGGAGCTGTTTTTT. Its translation is CASSRSGDSTGELFF. The chain recombines TRBV5-1 with TRBJ2-2; D is possibly TRBD1 (6 bases). This CDR3 region has 15 residues. The germline gives CDR1 SGHRS, CDR2 YFSETQ. Trimming left V 4 bases short and J 4 bases short, with 14 bases between. Full variable domain (rest looked up from reference TRBV5-1 and TRBJ2-2): KAGVTQTPRYLIKTRGQQVTLSCSPISGHRSVSWYQQTPGQGLQFLFEYFSETQRNKGNFPGRFSGRQFSNSRSEMNVSTLELGDSALYLCASSRSGDSTGELFFGEGSRLTVL.

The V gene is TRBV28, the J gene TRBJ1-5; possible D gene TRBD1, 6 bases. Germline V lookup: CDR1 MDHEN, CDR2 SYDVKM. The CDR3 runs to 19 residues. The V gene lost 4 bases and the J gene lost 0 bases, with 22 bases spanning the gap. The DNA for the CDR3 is TGTGCCAGCAGTTCGACAGGCGGGAGTCTAACTTATAGCAATCAGCCCCAGCATTTT. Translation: CASSSTGGSLTYSNQPQHF.

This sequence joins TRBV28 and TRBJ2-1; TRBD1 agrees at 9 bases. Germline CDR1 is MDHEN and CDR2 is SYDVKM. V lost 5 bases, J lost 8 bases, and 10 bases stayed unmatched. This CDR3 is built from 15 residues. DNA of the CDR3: TGTGCCAGCAGTCCCCCCGGGACAGGGAGAGATGAGCAGTTCTTC. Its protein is CASSPPGTGRDEQFF.

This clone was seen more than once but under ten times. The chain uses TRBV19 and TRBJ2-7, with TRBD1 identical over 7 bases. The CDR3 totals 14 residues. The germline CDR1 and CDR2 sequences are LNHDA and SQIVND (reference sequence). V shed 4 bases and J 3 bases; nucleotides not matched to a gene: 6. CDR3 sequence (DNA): TGTGCCAGTAGTAAGGGGGCGAGTCGCTACGAGCAGTACTTC. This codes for CASSKGASRYEQYF.

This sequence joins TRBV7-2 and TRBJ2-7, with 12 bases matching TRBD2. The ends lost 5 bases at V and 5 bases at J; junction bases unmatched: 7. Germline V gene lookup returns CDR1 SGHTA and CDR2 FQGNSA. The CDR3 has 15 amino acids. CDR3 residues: CASSPLTSGSNEQYF. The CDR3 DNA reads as TGTGCCAGCAGCCCCCTGACTAGCGGGAGCAACGAGCAGTACTTC.

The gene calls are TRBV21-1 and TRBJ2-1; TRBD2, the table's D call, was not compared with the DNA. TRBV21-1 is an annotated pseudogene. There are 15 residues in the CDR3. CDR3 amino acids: CASSKYPPGWNEQFF. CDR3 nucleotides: TGTGCCAGCAGCAAATATCCCCCGGGGTGGAATGAGCAGTTCTTC.

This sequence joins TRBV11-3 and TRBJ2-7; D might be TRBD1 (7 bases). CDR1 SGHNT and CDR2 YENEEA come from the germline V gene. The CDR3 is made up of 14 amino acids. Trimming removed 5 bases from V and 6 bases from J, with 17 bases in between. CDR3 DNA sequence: TGTGCCAGCAGCCAGGGGGGAGGAGCGAGCGAGCAGTACTTC. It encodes CASSQGGGASEQYF.

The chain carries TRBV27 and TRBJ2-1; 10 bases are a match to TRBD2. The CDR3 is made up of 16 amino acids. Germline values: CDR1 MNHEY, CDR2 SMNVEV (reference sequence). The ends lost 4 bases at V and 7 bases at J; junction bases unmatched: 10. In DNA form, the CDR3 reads TGTGCCAGCAGTTCCCCCGAGCGGGGGGGTCGGAATGAGCAGTTCTTC. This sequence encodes CASSSPERGGRNEQFF.